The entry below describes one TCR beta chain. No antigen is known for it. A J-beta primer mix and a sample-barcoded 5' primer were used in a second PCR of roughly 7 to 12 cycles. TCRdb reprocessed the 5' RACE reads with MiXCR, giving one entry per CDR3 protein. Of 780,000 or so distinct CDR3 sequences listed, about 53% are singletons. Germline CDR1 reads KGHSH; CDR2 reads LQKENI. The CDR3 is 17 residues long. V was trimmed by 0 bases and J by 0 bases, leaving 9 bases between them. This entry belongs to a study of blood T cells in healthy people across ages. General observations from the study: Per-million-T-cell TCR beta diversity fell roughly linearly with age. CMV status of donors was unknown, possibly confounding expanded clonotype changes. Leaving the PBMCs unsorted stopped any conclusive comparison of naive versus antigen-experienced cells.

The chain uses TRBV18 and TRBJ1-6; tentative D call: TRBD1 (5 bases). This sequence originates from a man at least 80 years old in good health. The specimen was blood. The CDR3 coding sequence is TGTGCCAGCTCACCACCCCAGGGAAGCTCCTATAATTCACCCCTCCACTTT. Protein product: CASSPPQGSSYNSPLHF.